The rows below give T cell receptor beta chains drawn from one sample of a study of blood T cell repertoires in COVID-19. Assay used: immunoSEQ multiplex PCR; TCRdb lists only in-frame clones, some missing. The table has approximately 670,000 clones, 85% to 90% seen once. The sequencing sample was made of peripheral blood. The receptor source for this set is a woman aged 18-29 years with acute or convalescent COVID-19. Each CDR3 is given with its conserved first and last residue. D genes are given only for firm matches. A clone size is listed for some rows: how often the clone was seen (once, few, many), or a class if it is expanded.

clone size	J gene	D gene	V gene	CDR3 DNA	CDR3 protein
-	TRBJ1-6	-	TRBV5-5	TGTGCCAGCAGCTTGGTTCAGGGGTGGGGTTCACCCCTCCACTTT	CASSLVQGWGSPLHF
once	TRBJ2-3	-	TRBV7-9	TGTGCCAGCAGCTTCCTGGGCCCGACAGGAGATACGCAGTATTTT	CASSFLGPTGDTQYF
-	TRBJ1-1	-	TRBV5-4	TGTGCCAGCAGCTCGCCGGGGGGGGCGAACACTGAAGCTTTCTTT	CASSSPGGANTEAFF
-	TRBJ2-5	TRBD1	TRBV5-1	TGCGCCAGCAGCGGCGGGACAGGGGGCCGACGAGAGACCCAGTACTTC	CASSGGTGGRRETQYF
-	TRBJ1-1	TRBD1	TRBV7-9	TGTGCCAGCAGCAACGGACAGGGGGGGTTTCACACTGAAGCTTTCTTT	CASSNGQGGFHTEAFF
-	TRBJ2-3	TRBD2	TRBV4-1	TGCGCCAGCAGCCAAGTAGGAAGCGGGAGGGATACGCAGTATTTT	CASSQVGSGRDTQYF
-	TRBJ2-5	-	TRBV7-2	TGTGCCAGCAGCGCGCTAGAGACCCAGTACTTC	CASSALETQYF
-	TRBJ1-2	-	TRBV28	TGTGCCAGCAGTTTGAAAGGGGCACATGGCTACACCTTC	CASSLKGAHGYTF
-	TRBJ2-2	-	TRBV6-4	TGTGCCAGCAGTGAAAAGGTCCGGACTGGGGAGCTGTTTTTT	CASSEKVRTGELFF
-	TRBJ1-1	-	TRBV5-4	TGTGCCAGCAGCCCGTCCCCGACAGGAGACACTGAAGCTTTCTTT	CASSPSPTGDTEAFF
-	TRBJ1-6	-	TRBV5-5	TGTGCCAGCAGCTTGGGGGGCCCCCTCCACTTT	CASSLGGPLHF
-	TRBJ1-2	-	TRBV18	TGTGCCAGCTCACCGGGAAGGGGGAACTATGGCTACACCTTC	CASSPGRGNYGYTF
-	TRBJ1-2	-	TRBV24-1	TGTGCCACCAGTGATTTCCGGGGGGTGAGCTATGGCTACACCTTC	CATSDFRGVSYGYTF
few	TRBJ1-1	-	TRBV19	TGTGCAAGTACCCTCGGACGGGGAGCTTTCTTT	CASTLGRGAFF
-	TRBJ2-1	-	TRBV15	TGTGCCACCAGCAGAGATCGTTTCGGTGAAAAGTTCTTC	CATSRDRFGEKFF
-	TRBJ2-1	-	TRBV12-2	TGTGCAAGTCGCTTAAAGCGGGGGGCAGGGCATGAGCAGTTCTTC	CASRLKRGAGHEQFF
-	TRBJ1-3	-	TRBV10-3	TGTGCCATCAGTGACACCGCACAGGGATCTGGAAACACCATATATTTT	CAISDTAQGSGNTIYF
-	TRBJ1-2	-	TRBV5-1	TGCGCCAGCACCGCAACAGTGTCCGCTAACTATGGCTACACCTTC	CASTATVSANYGYTF
-	TRBJ1-1	-	TRBV6-5	TGTGCCAGCAGTTATTCAGTTTCGAACACTGAAGCTTTCTTT	CASSYSVSNTEAFF
-	TRBJ2-2	TRBD2	TRBV13	TGTGCCAGCTTCCCCGGGGGGGCCGGGAACACCGGGGAGCTGTTTTTT	CASFPGGAGNTGELFF
-	TRBJ1-2	-	TRBV28	TGTGCCAGCAGTTTAAGGTTTGGGGGCAGCAGGTTTGAGGGCTACACCTTC	CASSLRFGGSRFEGYTF
-	TRBJ1-2	TRBD1	TRBV5-1	TGCGCCAGCAGCTTCCCGGGACAGGGTAACTATGGCTACACCTTC	CASSFPGQGNYGYTF
-	TRBJ1-2	-	TRBV27	TGTGCCACCCGACCTCCAACTGGAGGTTGGTATGGCTACACCTTC	CATRPPTGGWYGYTF
-	TRBJ2-3	-	TRBV5-5	TGTGCCAGCAGCTTGGCCGGGACTGGGCCTAGCACAGATACGCAGTATTTT	CASSLAGTGPSTDTQYF
-	TRBJ1-2	TRBD1	TRBV27	TGTGCCAGCAGGCCGGGGACAGGGGCTACGAGTGGCTACACCTTC	CASRPGTGATSGYTF
-	TRBJ1-2	TRBD1	TRBV5-1	TGCGCCAGCAGCCCGGACAGGGGGAAGAGGAATGGCTACACCTTC	CASSPDRGKRNGYTF
-	TRBJ1-4	TRBD1	TRBV7-9	TGTGCCAGCAGCCGAGGCCCCAACAGGGGGCGCAGAGAAAAACTGTTTTTT	CASSRGPNRGRREKLFF
-	TRBJ2-2	TRBD1	TRBV7-9	TGTGCCAGCAGCTCTGACAGGGAAGTTTGGACCGGGGAGCTGTTTTTT	CASSSDREVWTGELFF
-	TRBJ1-5	TRBD1	TRBV18	TGTGCCAGCTCCTCGGGGACAGGAGGACAGCCCCAGCATTTT	CASSSGTGGQPQHF
-	TRBJ2-6	-	TRBV29-1	TGCAGCGCCGACGGAGGCTCTGGGGCCAACGTCCTGACTTTC	CSADGGSGANVLTF
-	TRBJ1-2	-	TRBV10-3	TGTGCCATCAGTGAGTCGGGTAGGGGGAAGTCGGGCTACACCTTC	CAISESGRGKSGYTF
-	TRBJ1-1	-	TRBV5-1	TGCGCCAGCAGATTGGTACAGGATGGCACTGAAGCTTTCTTT	CASRLVQDGTEAFF
-	TRBJ1-2	TRBD1	TRBV11-2	TGTGCCAGCAGCCCCGACAGGGGGATACTCTATGGCTACACCTTC	CASSPDRGILYGYTF
-	TRBJ1-5	-	TRBV27	TGTGCCAGCAGTGGGCGGACTAATCAGCCCCAGCATTTT	CASSGRTNQPQHF
-	TRBJ1-3	-	TRBV23-1	TGCGCCAGCAACTCGGGGGGGGGAAACACCATATATTTT	CASNSGGGNTIYF